This T cell receptor (beta chain) stems from a study of glioma-infiltrating T cells after dendritic cell vaccination. Germline V gene lookup returns CDR1 KGHSH and CDR2 LQKENI. The trim removed 5 bases at V and 0 bases at J, leaving 6 bases unmatched. This CDR3 spans 15 amino acids. The immunoSEQ assay amplified TCRB CDR3 from up to roughly 2 ug DNA. Assay: immunoSEQ multiplex PCR; the TCRdb copy retains only in-frame clones and omits some. The sample contains approximately 84,000 clones, 70% to 90% of which appear only once. A remark on this clone: Its antigen is not known.

Points from the study as a whole: Survival was not directly related to TCR clonality in these patients.

The TCR sequence derives from a human donor with glioblastoma. This chain connects TRBV18 to TRBJ1-2; 7 positions match TRBD1. Sequenced here: blood, sampled before dendritic cell vaccination. The CDR3 region is CASSASRGTNYGYTF. The CDR3 nucleotides read TGTGCCAGCTCAGCATCCAGGGGGACTAACTATGGCTACACCTTC. Together with reference TRBV18 and TRBJ1-2, the CDR3 gives the full variable domain: NAGVMQNPRHLVRRRGQEARLRCSPMKGHSHVYWYRQLPEEGLKFMVYLQKENIIDESGMPKERFSAEFPKEGPSILRIQQVVRGDSAAYFCASSASRGTNYGYTFGSGTRLTVV.